The present entry profiles one T cell receptor (beta chain) with its context. Its antigen is not known. The trim removed 3 bases at V and 2 bases at J, leaving 6 bases unmatched. Germline loops: CDR1 SGHRS, CDR2 YFSETQ. The CDR3 is 15 residues long. This specimen belongs to a study of T cells after yellow fever vaccination. Findings and caveats of the study: Booster sampling recovered most clones from primary vaccination (approximately 97% CD4, roughly 90% CD8). FACS-sorted repertoires could contain abundant clonotypes contaminating from the bulk population. A small share of clonotypes appeared in both CD4 and CD8 compartments. A faster peak, day 5 versus 15, was reached by the weaker secondary response.

TCRdb recomputed calls from the 5' RACE reads with MiXCR, one row per CDR3 protein. Of roughly 340,000 distinct CDR3 sequences in the sample, 8.5% to 9% were seen once. The origin of this receptor is a man aged 18 to 29 who received the YFV17D yellow fever vaccine. Here the sequenced sample was PBMCs, taken on the day of the first yellow fever vaccination. The chain recombines TRBV5-1 with TRBJ2-5; 8 positions agree with TRBD2. CDR3 in amino acids: CASSWGLVEQETQYF. CDR3 sequence (DNA): TGCGCCAGCAGCTGGGGACTAGTGGAGCAAGAGACCCAGTACTTC.